These T cell receptor beta chains were read from a single sample in a study of PD-1 blockade in classical Hodgkin lymphoma. This table comes from immunoSEQ multiplex PCR, and its TCRdb copy is limited to in-frame clones, with some not included. Here the sample spans under 35,000 clones, more than 70% being singletons. The sequenced material came from CD4+ T cells from blood. Every receptor here comes from a human donor with classical Hodgkin lymphoma. The conserved cysteine and the conserved F or W are not part of the CDR3 here. The order of the fields is clone size, V gene, J gene, CDR3 protein. A clone size is listed for some rows: how often the clone was seen (once, few, many), or a class if it is expanded.

>-|TRBV9|TRBJ2-5
ASSVSSGETQY
>-|TRBV27|TRBJ2-3
ASRTGEAQY
>-|TRBV19|TRBJ1-5
ASSITGDGQPQH
>-|TRBV18|TRBJ1-3
ASSPPIRNSGNTIY
>-|TRBV7-9|TRBJ1-1
ASSPRNENTEAF
>-|TRBV11-2|TRBJ2-7
ASSLLRRAAVEQY
>-|TRBV5-1|TRBJ2-2
ASKGAAMDTGELF
>-|TRBV5-1|TRBJ2-3
ASSPAYRTDTQY
>-|TRBV5-4|TRBJ2-2
ASSWTSGNGELF
>-|TRBV28|TRBJ2-5
ASSEERETQY
>-|TRBV6-5|TRBJ1-5
ASSWTGDSNQPQH
>-|TRBV5-8|TRBJ2-7
ASSLVGTGSYEQY
>-|TRBV2|TRBJ2-1
ASRATSGPYNEQF
>-|TRBV7-2|TRBJ1-5
ASSSLGQGGNQPQH
>-|TRBV6-6|TRBJ2-1
ASTSYNEQF
>once|TRBV28|TRBJ2-1
ASSSAGGPLNEQF
>-|TRBV7-9|TRBJ2-7
ASSPQGLGEQY
>-|TRBV7-2|TRBJ2-5
ASSLQGGQETQY
>-|TRBV19|TRBJ2-7
ASSMGDRAYEQY
>-|TRBV5-1|TRBJ2-6
ASSLGHSGANVLT
>-|TRBV5-1|TRBJ1-5
ASSPTGGNQPQH
>-|TRBV4-1|TRBJ2-2
ASSHLAGVNSGELF
>-|TRBV5-6|TRBJ2-7
ASSLEGLASLEQY
>-|TRBV7-9|TRBJ2-5
ASSAPGLALGETQY
>-|TRBV10-2|TRBJ2-2
ASSTGLAVNTGELF
>-|TRBV25-1|TRBJ2-3
ASSFVSKTDTQY
>-|TRBV7-2|TRBJ2-2
ASSTQRNTGELF
>few|TRBV9|TRBJ1-5
ASSEGRGEAWQPQH
>-|TRBV25-1|TRBJ2-2
ASSEFAGGANTGELF
>-|TRBV30|TRBJ2-3
AWSALGLAGGTDTQY
>few|TRBV18|TRBJ2-7
ASSPPTMTERY
>once|TRBV10-3|TRBJ2-3
AISESFERDVDTQY
>-|TRBV11-2|TRBJ2-1
ASSLQGVANEQF
>-|TRBV21-1|TRBJ2-1
ASSKRQPGTSGRATGPNEQF
>-|TRBV6-5|TRBJ2-1
ASSYLLTSEQF
>-|TRBV28|TRBJ2-3
ATTTSGAGGTDTQY
>-|TRBV9|TRBJ1-1
ASSARTGVNTEAF
>-|TRBV9|TRBJ2-1
ASSVRPGGNEQF
>-|TRBV6-6|TRBJ2-4
ASTGGTLAKNIQY
>-|TRBV4-3|-
ASSQYIGYEQY
>-|TRBV19|TRBJ1-5
ASQWDQGYQPQH
>-|TRBV5-1|TRBJ2-6
ASRSASGANVLT
>few|TRBV15|TRBJ1-2
ATSRDRASYGYT
>-|TRBV7-9|TRBJ2-1
ASSPGTSGLSNEQF
>-|TRBV9|TRBJ2-7
ASSTRPVSRSEQY
>-|TRBV10-3|TRBJ1-1
AISESVAANTEAF
>-|TRBV6-1|TRBJ1-3
ASIPDIYSGNTIY
>-|TRBV7-2|TRBJ2-3
ASSLFQSSTDTQY
>-|TRBV6-5|TRBJ2-5
ASSYSRLAEKETQY
>-|TRBV7-2|TRBJ2-1
ASSLGGSFSMDEQF
>-|TRBV5-1|TRBJ2-2
ASSSTGANTGELF
>once|TRBV9|TRBJ2-5
ASRNLYRGLLQETQY
>-|TRBV7-2|TRBJ2-3
ASSYGRPPDTQY